This passage covers 9 T cell receptor gamma chains from one sample sequenced in a study of gamma-delta chains in newborns, infants, children. TCRdb re-called clones from the reads using CATT. The profile shows approximately 600 gamma-chain clones, roughly 40% of them singletons. Material: blood. Receptor source: a child who was a newborn, infant or young child, either healthy, febrile or measles-vaccinated (not recorded which).

In regard to this clone: The same CDR3 is also encoded by other DNA sequences in this sample. The V call is TRGV9, the J call TRGJP. Since TCRdb gives no J gene, matching the DNA to germline was used here to assign it. Germline CDR1 GITISATS, CDR2 ISYDGTV (reference sequence). The CDR3 has 17 residues. J gave up 16 bases and V 4 bases, and 19 bases lay outside the gene matches. The CDR3 region is CALWDPQELGKKKIKVF. The CDR3 coding sequence is TGTGCCTTGTGGGACCCGCAAGAGTTGGGCAAGAAAAAAATCAAGGTATTT.

Relative to its sample, this clone is large (0.1 to 1%). The chain links TRGV2 to TRGJ1 or TRGJ2. The germline V gene has CDR1 EGSNGY and CDR2 YDSYNSKV. Trimming cost V 0 bases and J 7 bases; bases outside gene matches: 0. This CDR3 contains 11 residues. CDR3 amino acids: CATWDGYKKLF. The CDR3 DNA follows: TGTGCCACCTGGGACGGGTATAAGAAACTCTTT.

For this clone: This may be a read error: a much more frequent sequence differs by one nucleotide. The chain uses TRGV8 and TRGJP2. TCRdb carries no J gene annotation; the J gene was assigned here by matching the DNA with germline. Germline values: CDR1 VENAVY, CDR2 YDSYNSRV. The CDR3 contains 14 residues. The CDR3 sequence is CATWVRGSDWIKTF. Here the CDR3 DNA reads TGTGCCACCTGGGTCCGAGGTAGTGACTGGATCAAGACGTTT.

For this clone: Distinct nucleotide sequences in the sample also encode this CDR3. V is TRGV9 and J is TRGJP. The J gene comes from matching the DNA to germline here; TCRdb lacks it. The CDR3 contains 18 residues. The J segment lost 10 bases and the V segment lost 0 bases, leaving 12 bases of the junction unmatched. Germline lookup yields CDR1 GITISATS and CDR2 ISYDGTV (reference sequence). CDR3 bases: TGTGCCTTGTGGGAGGTGCACTCTTGGGAATTGGGCAAAAAAATCAAGGTATTT. Translated: CALWEVHSWELGKKIKVF.

By sample fraction, this clone is large (0.1 to 1%). Distinct nucleotide sequences in the sample also encode this CDR3. The chain uses TRGV9 and TRGJP. Germline matching of the DNA provided the J gene here, since TCRdb leaves it blank. V dropped 3 bases and J dropped 3; count of bases not matched to a gene: 5. This CDR3 region has 17 residues. Germline CDR1 GITISATS, CDR2 ISYDGTV (reference sequence). CDR3 in DNA: TGTGCCTTGTGGGAGATTAAGCAAGAGTTGGGCAAAAAAATCAAGGTATTT. Protein: CALWEIKQELGKKIKVF.

This clone appeared a few times. A much larger clone lies a single base off, so this may be a read error. The V segment is TRGV2, and no J call was made. CDR3 length equals 12 residues. Germline CDR1 reads EGSNGY; CDR2 reads YDSYNSKV. The CDR3 sequence: CATRDGRSQKLF. The DNA for the CDR3 is TGTGCCACCCGGGACGGGCGAAGTCAAAAACTCTTT.

In this sample, this clone turned up once. A single base separates this from a much larger clone, so it may be a read error. Other nucleotide sequences from this sample produce the same CDR3. The chain uses TRGV9 and TRGJP. TCRdb gives no J gene; it was assigned here by matching the DNA to germline. The V and J ends lost 2 bases and 7 bases, in that order; junction bases with no gene match: 2. This CDR3 spans 15 amino acids. Germline values: CDR1 GITISATS, CDR2 ISYDGTV (reference sequence). The CDR3 DNA sequence: TGTGCCTTGTGGGAGGAGGAGTTGGGCAAAAAAATCAAGGTATTT. Its protein is CALWEEELGKKIKVF.

With respect to this clone: A far larger clone differs by one base, so this is likely a read error. The V and J genes are TRGV8 and TRGJ1 or TRGJ2. Germline CDR1 is VENAVY and CDR2 is YDSYNSRV. The CDR3 is made up of 11 amino acids. The CDR3 here is CAIWDYYKKLF. The DNA of the CDR3 is TGTGCCATCTGGGATTATTATAAGAAACTCTTT.

As to this clone: A read error likely explains this, since a far larger clone differs by one base. This chain links TRGV9 with TRGJP. The J gene was not available in TCRdb and was assigned here by matching the DNA to germline segments. This CDR3 spans 15 amino acids. Germline CDR1 is GITISATS and CDR2 is ISYDGTV (reference sequence). After removal of 3 bases from V and 7 bases from J, the junction contained 3 bases not matched to a gene. CDR3 coding DNA: TGTGCCTTGTGGGAGCACGAGTTGGGCAAAAAAATCAAGGTATTT. Translating it yields CALWEHELGKKIKVF.